This TCR beta chain was documented in a study of blood T cell repertoires in COVID-19. The wider study: The origin of the acute and convalescent COVID-19 samples was the United States, Italy and Spain.

This table comes from immunoSEQ multiplex PCR, and its TCRdb copy is limited to in-frame clones, with some not included. This table has about 210,000 clones, around nine tenths appearing once. The germline gives CDR1 SGHAT, CDR2 FQNNGV. There are 14 residues in the CDR3. The V gene lost 1 base and the J gene lost 9 bases, with 15 bases spanning the gap. Sequenced sample: peripheral blood. This sequence joins TRBV11-2 and TRBJ1-2; D uncertain. This TCR was recovered from a man aged 18-30 years with active or convalescent COVID-19. CDR3 sequence (DNA): TGTGCCAGCAGCTTAGCTGAAGGACTTGGAAGCTACACCTTC. Translation gives CASSLAEGLGSYTF.